Listed here is a single T cell receptor beta chain. The antigen remains unidentified. CDR3 size: 13 residues. The record lacks a DNA sequence. Germline CDR1 is LNHDA and CDR2 is SQIVND (reference sequence). The data were obtained in a study of synovial regulatory T cells in juvenile arthritis. General study points: Synovial Tregs shared more CDR3 sequences with iaTregs than other blood Tregs. Across patients, iaTreg TCR repertoires were mostly private, partly shared with synovial Teff and blood CPL. Compared with other blood Treg cells, inflammation-associated Treg cells had reduced TCR diversity.

Approximately 11-patient cohort: around 11 active juvenile idiopathic arthritis patients, 3 polyarticular, 8 oligoarticular. Profiling relied on immunoSEQ multiplex PCR, and the TCRdb table lists in-frame clones only, not all of them. This sample's table has 9,000 to 10,000 clones. This receptor was taken from a donor between 2 and 29 years old with juvenile idiopathic arthritis. This chain uses TRBV19 with TRBJ2-1. Sequencing was carried out using Treg cells from blood. Subset: remaining (HLA-DR-negative) circulating blood Treg cells. The CDR3 loop reads CASGRNSYNEQFF.